This T cell receptor beta chain was sequenced during a study of blood T cell repertoires in COVID-19. At the level of the study: The cDNA or gDNA used as material had been derived from T cells, B-cell-depleted T cells, or PBMCs.

The V gene's germline CDR1 is SGHRS and CDR2 YFSETQ. V was pared by 4 bases and J by 0 bases, with 11 bases between. This CDR3 has 15 amino acids. Per the study methods: It was from reference gene primer amplification that nucleated cell counts were estimated. TCRdb keeps only in-frame clones here, not all; method: immunoSEQ multiplex PCR. The V and J calls and the clone size are those of that table, but D and trimming were determined from the DNA. The table lists approximately 340,000 clones, approximately 86% of them singletons. The Seattle patients, enrolled during active infection, were followed longitudinally.

The sequence was obtained from a man younger than 40 with COVID-19, enrolled during active disease. The chain couples TRBV5-1 to TRBJ2-4; D possibly corresponds to TRBD1 (6 bases). Material for sequencing was peripheral blood. The CDR3 DNA is TGCGCCAGCAGCCTGGACAGTCTAGCCAAAAACATTCAGTACTTC. This translates into CASSLDSLAKNIQYF.